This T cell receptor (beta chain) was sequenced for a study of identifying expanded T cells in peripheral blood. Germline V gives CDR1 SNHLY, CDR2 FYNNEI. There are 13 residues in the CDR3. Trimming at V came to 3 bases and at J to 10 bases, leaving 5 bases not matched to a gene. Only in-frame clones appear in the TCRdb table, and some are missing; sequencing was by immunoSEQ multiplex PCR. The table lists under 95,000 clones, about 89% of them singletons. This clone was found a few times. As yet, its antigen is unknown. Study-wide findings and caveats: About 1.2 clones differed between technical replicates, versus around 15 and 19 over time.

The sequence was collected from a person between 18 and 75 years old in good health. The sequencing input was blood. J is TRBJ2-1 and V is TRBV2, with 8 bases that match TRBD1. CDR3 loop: CASSDGRQGEQFF. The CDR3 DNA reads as TGTGCCAGCAGTGATGGGAGACAGGGGGAGCAGTTCTTC. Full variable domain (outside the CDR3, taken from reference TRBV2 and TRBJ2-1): EPEVTQTPSHQVTQMGQEVILRCVPISNHLYFYWYRQILGQKVEFLVSFYNNEISEKSEIFDDQFSVERPDGSNFTLKIRSTKLEDSAMYFCASSDGRQGEQFFGPGTRLTVL.